This T cell receptor beta chain was recovered during a study of T cells in Graves' hyperthyroidism and ophthalmopathy. TCR beta CDR3 region amplification was performed from RNA transcripts. With the HTBI primer set, the TCR CDR3 went through a first round of RT-PCR. TCRdb passed the multiplex PCR reads through MiXCR, listing each CDR3 protein once. The repertoire consists of about 590,000 distinct CDR3 sequences, with more than 15% occurring once and the leading ten covering less than 9.5%. V shed 3 bases and J shed 2 bases, with 7 bases lying between them. The CDR3 spans 13 residues. CDR1 is SGHAT and CDR2 is FQNNGV in the germline V gene. Whole-study findings and limits: The model anticipated ophthalmopathy a median around six months pre-onset.

In its sample, this clonotype was seen many times. Its antigen is currently unknown. V and J are TRBV11-2 and TRBJ2-5; no clear D. The TCR was taken from a woman aged 30 to 39 with Graves' hyperthyroidism. The specimen sequenced was blood. CDR3 amino acids: CASSFWQQETQYF. Written as DNA, the CDR3 is TGTGCCAGCAGCTTCTGGCAGCAAGAGACCCAGTACTTC.